These 2 T cell receptor beta chains were all obtained from the same sample, sequenced in a study of cytomegalovirus exposure and HLA in healthy donors. The PCR contained 60 Vbeta and 13 Jbeta primers. Only in-frame clones appear in the TCRdb table, and some are missing; sequencing was by immunoSEQ multiplex PCR. The repertoire holds tens of thousands of clones, with about 78% as singletons. Sequenced material: PBMCs. These receptors came from a woman aged 40 to 50 in good health and CMV-seronegative.

In nucleotides, the CDR3 is TGCGCCAGCAGCTTGGGCGCCAGGGTTGGCGAGACCCAGTACTTC. Its protein is CASSLGARVGETQYF. This sequence joins TRBV5-1 and TRBJ2-5; D possibly corresponds to TRBD1 (5 bases). This CDR3 is 15 amino acids long. Trimming removed 0 bases at V and 5 bases at J, with 14 bases between. Per germline, CDR1 SGHRS and CDR2 YFSETQ.

The V gene is TRBV19, the J gene TRBJ2-5, with D perhaps TRBD2 (5 bases). Looked up from germline, CDR1 is LNHDA and CDR2 is SQIVND (reference sequence). The CDR3 covers 14 residues. V shed 7 bases and J shed 4 bases, with 16 bases lying between them. The CDR3 region is CASNPGSGRETQYF. CDR3 nucleotide sequence: TGTGCCAGTAATCCGGGATCCGGCCGAGAGACCCAGTACTTC. Filled out from reference TRBV19 and TRBJ2-5, the complete variable domain reads DGGITQSPKYLFRKEGQNVTLSCEQNLNHDAMYWYRQDPGQGLRLIYYSQIVNDFQKGDIAEGYSVSREKKESFPLTVTSAQKNPTAFYLCASNPGSGRETQYFGPGTRLLVL.